Sequencing of this T cell receptor beta chain was carried out in a study of blood T cell repertoires in COVID-19. Looking at the study overall: Spain, Italy and the United States supplied samples that represented acute and convalescent COVID-19. PBMCs, B-cell-depleted T cells, or T cells were the source of the cDNA or gDNA that made up the material.

This clone was recorded a few times. The CDR3 is 14 amino acids. Trimming cost V 3 bases and J 9 bases, with 12 bases left between them. In germline, CDR1 is MDHEN, CDR2 SYDVKM. Under the authors' procedure: From reference gene primer amplification, estimates of nucleated cell counts were derived. The table came from immunoSEQ multiplex PCR; TCRdb's copy has only in-frame clones and leaves some out. That table is the source of V, J and clone size, and D and trimming were worked out from the DNA. The sample carries about 250,000 clones, around nine tenths recorded once. Sample: peripheral blood. The chain couples TRBV28 to TRBJ1-6; D not certain. This clonotype originated in a middle-aged woman who had recovered from COVID-19. CDR3 loop: CASSLASKFSPLHF. CDR3 in DNA: TGTGCCAGCAGTTTGGCCAGTAAGTTTTCACCCCTCCACTTT. The full variable domain, its missing parts supplied by reference TRBV28 and TRBJ1-6, is DVKVTQSSRYLVKRTGEKVFLECVQDMDHENMFWYRQDPGLGLRLIYFSYDVKMKEKGDIPEGYSVSREKKERFSLILESASTNQTSMYLCASSLASKFSPLHFGNGTRLTVT.